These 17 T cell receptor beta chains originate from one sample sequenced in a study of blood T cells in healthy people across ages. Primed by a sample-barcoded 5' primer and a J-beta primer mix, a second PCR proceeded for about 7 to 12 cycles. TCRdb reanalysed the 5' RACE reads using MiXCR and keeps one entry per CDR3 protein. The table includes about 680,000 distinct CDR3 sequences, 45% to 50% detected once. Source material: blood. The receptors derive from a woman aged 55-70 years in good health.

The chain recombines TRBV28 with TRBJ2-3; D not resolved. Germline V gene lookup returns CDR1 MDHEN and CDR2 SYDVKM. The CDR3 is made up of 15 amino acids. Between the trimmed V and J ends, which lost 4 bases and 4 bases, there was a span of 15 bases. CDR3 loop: CASSSPGSSPDTQYF. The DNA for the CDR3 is TGTGCCAGCAGTTCACCCGGGTCATCCCCAGATACGCAGTATTTT.

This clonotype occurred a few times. The CDR3 is CASSLVGAGVHEQFF. The CDR3, as DNA: TGTGCCAGCAGTTTAGTGGGGGCAGGGGTGCATGAGCAGTTCTTC. The chain combines TRBV12-3 or TRBV12-4 with TRBJ2-1, with D perhaps TRBD1 (6 bases). Trimming removed 1 base at V and 8 bases at J, with 15 bases between. The CDR3 length is 15 residues.

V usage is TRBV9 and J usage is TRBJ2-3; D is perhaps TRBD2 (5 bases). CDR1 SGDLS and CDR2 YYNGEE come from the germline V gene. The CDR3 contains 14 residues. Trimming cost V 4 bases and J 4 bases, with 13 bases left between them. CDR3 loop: CASSPRTGADTQYF. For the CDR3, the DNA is TGTGCCAGCAGCCCCCGGACCGGGGCAGATACGCAGTATTTT.

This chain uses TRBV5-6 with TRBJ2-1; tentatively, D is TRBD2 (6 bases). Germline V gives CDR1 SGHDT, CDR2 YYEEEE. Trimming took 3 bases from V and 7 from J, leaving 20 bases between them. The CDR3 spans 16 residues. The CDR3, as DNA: TGTGCCAGCAGCTCTCGGAGACTAGAAGCCCGAAATGAGCAGTTCTTC. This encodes CASSSRRLEARNEQFF.

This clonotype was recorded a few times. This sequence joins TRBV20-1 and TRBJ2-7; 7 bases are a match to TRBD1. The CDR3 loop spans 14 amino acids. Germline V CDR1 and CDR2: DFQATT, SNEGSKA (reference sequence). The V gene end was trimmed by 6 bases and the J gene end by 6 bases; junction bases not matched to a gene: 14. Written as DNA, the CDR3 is TGCAGTGCCCAACGAGCGAGGGGGCCCCGCGAGCAGTACTTC. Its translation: CSAQRARGPREQYF.

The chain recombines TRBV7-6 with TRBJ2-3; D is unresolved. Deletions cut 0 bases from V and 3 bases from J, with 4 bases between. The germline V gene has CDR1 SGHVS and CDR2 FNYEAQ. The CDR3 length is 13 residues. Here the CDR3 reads CASSLARTDTQYF. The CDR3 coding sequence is TGTGCCAGCAGCTTAGCGCGGACAGATACGCAGTATTTT.

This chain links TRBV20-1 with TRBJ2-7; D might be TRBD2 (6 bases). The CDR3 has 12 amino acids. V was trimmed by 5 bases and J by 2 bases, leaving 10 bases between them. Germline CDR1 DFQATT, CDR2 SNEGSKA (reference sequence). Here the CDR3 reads CSARRDAYEQYF. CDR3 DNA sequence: TGCAGTGCTCGGCGGGACGCCTACGAGCAGTACTTC.

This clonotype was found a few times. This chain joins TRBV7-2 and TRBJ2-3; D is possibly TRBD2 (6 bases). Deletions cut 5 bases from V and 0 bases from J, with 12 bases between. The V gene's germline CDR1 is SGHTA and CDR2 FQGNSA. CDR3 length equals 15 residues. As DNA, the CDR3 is TGTGCCAGCAGCCAATCGGGACTTAGCACAGATACGCAGTATTTT. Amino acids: CASSQSGLSTDTQYF.

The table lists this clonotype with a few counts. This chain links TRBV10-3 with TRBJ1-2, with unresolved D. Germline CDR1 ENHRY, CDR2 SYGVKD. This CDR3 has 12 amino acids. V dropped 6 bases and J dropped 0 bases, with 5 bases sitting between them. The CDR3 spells CAIRGANYGYTF. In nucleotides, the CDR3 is TGTGCCATCAGGGGAGCTAACTATGGCTACACCTTC.

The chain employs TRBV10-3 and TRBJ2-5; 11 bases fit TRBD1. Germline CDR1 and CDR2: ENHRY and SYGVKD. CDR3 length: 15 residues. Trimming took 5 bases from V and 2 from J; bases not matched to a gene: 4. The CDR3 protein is CAISPRDRGQETQYF. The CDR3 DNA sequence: TGTGCCATCAGTCCCAGGGACAGGGGGCAAGAGACCCAGTACTTC.

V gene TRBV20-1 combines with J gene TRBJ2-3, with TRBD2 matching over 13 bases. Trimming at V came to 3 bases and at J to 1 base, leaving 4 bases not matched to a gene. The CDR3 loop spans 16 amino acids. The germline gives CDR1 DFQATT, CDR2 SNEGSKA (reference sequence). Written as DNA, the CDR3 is TGCAGTGCTAGGGACACTAGCGGGAGGGGCACAGATACGCAGTATTTT. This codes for CSARDTSGRGTDTQYF.

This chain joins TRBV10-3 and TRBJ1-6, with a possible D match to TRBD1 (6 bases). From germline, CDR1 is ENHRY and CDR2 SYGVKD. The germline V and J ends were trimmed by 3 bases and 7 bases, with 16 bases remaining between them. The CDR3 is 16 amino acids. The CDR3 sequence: CAISDGGSGRNSPLHF. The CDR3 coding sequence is TGTGCCATCAGTGACGGGGGCTCGGGGCGCAATTCACCCCTCCACTTT.

CDR3 sequence: CASTMYNEQYF. In nucleotides, the CDR3 is TGTGCCAGCACTATGTACAATGAGCAGTACTTC. This sequence joins TRBV28 and TRBJ2-1; D is ambiguous. With the DNA end fitting TRBJ2-7 better, the J assignment may be wrong. CDR1 MDHEN and CDR2 SYDVKM come from the germline V gene. The CDR3 is 11 residues long.

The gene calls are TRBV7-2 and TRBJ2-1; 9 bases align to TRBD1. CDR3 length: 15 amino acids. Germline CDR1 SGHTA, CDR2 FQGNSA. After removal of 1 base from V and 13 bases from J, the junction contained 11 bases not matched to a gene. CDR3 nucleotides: TGTGCCAGCAGCTTAGTTACAGGGGGCCGGGAGACCCAGTTCTTC. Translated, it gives CASSLVTGGRETQFF.

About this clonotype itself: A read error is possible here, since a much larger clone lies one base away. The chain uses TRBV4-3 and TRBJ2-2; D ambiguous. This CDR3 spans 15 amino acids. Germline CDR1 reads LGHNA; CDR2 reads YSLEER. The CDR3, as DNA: TGCGCCAGCAGCCAATCTGGTGGGAACACCAGGGAGCTGTTTTTT. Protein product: CASSQSGGNTRELFF.

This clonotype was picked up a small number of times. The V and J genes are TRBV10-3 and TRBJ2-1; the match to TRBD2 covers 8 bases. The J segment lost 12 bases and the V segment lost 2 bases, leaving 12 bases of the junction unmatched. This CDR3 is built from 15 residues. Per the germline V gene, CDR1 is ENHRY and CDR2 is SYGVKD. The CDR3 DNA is TGTGCCATCAGTGAGCCGGGGGCTAGCGGGCTCCGGCAGTTCTTC. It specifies CAISEPGASGLRQFF.

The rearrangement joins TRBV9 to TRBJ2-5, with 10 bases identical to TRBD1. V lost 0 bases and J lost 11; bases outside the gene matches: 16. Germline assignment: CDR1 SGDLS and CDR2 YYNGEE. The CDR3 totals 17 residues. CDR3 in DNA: TGTGCCAGCAGCGTAGGGGGTGGGACAGGGGATCACAATGAGCAGTACTTC. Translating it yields CASSVGGGTGDHNEQYF.